This T cell receptor (beta chain) was captured in a study of T-cell memory formation after mild COVID-19. About the research overall: TCR clusters were largely donor specific.

TCRdb re-called the 5' RACE reads with MiXCR, one entry per CDR3 protein. The table shows about 180,000 distinct CDR3 sequences, with less than 20% occurring only once. This clonotype occurred a few times. V was shortened by 0 bases and J by 3 bases, with 15 bases between the two germline ends. This CDR3 spans 17 amino acids. Germline V gene lookup returns CDR1 SGHDN and CDR2 FVKESK. This sequence joins TRBV14 and TRBJ2-1, with D possibly being TRBD1 (6 bases). This receptor was taken from a young man who had mild COVID-19 (a few samples of this study predate the infection). Cell type and time point are not known. Source material: PBMCs or a T cell subset sorted from them (not recorded which). The CDR3 reads CASSQDLLRGHYNEQFF. DNA for the CDR3: TGTGCCAGCAGCCAAGATCTTCTGAGGGGACACTACAATGAGCAGTTCTTC.